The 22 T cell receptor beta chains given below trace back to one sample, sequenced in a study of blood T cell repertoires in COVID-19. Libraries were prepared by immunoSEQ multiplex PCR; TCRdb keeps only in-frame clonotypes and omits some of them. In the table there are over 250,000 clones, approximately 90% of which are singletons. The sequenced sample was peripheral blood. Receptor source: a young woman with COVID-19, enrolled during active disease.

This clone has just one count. The CDR3 here is CASSQRTSAFEQYF. The CDR3 region has the DNA TGTGCCAGCAGCCAAAGGACTAGCGCGTTCGAGCAGTACTTC. V gene TRBV7-2 combines with J gene TRBJ2-7, with 9 bases that match TRBD2. This CDR3 region has 14 residues. Germline V gene sequence: CDR1 SGHTA, CDR2 FQGNSA. V lost 5 bases to trimming and J lost 6 bases; unmatched junction nucleotides: 8.

CDR3 nucleotides: TGTGCCAGCAGCCGGGGAGGGAGCACAGATACGCAGTATTTT. This gives the protein CASSRGGSTDTQYF. The V and J genes are TRBV6-5 and TRBJ2-3; 7 nucleotides line up with TRBD2. Losses at the gene ends were 6 bases for V and 0 bases for J; bases not matched to a gene: 3. Germline V lookup: CDR1 MNHEY, CDR2 SVGAGI. The CDR3 is made up of 14 amino acids.

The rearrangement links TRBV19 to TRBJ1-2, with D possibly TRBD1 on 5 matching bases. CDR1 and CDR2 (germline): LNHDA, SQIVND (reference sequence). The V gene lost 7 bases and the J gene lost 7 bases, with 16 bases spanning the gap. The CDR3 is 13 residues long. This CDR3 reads CASKSGPESGYTF. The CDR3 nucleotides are TGTGCCAGTAAGTCAGGGCCTGAGTCTGGCTACACCTTC.

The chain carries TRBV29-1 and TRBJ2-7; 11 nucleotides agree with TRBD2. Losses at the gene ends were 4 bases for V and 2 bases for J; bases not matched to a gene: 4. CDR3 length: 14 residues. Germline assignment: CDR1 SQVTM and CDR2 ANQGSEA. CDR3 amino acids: CSVAPGLAAYEQYF. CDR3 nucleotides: TGCAGCGTTGCCCCGGGACTAGCGGCCTACGAGCAGTACTTC.

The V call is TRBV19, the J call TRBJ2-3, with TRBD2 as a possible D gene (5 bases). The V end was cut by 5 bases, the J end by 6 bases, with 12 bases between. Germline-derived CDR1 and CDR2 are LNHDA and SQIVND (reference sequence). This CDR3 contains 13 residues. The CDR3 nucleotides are TGTGCCAGTAGTTCCTTGAGGAGGGATACGCAGTATTTT. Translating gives CASSSLRRDTQYF.

The CDR3, as DNA: TGTGCCAGCACCTTGACAGGGGTTGGAAACACCATATATTTT. Protein: CASTLTGVGNTIYF. This chain uses TRBV2 with TRBJ1-3; 8 bases are shared with TRBD1. The CDR3 runs 14 residues. The germline gives CDR1 SNHLY, CDR2 FYNNEI. V shed 7 bases, J shed 3 bases, and the junction held 5 bases outside the gene matches. The variable domain in full, with the rest retrieved from reference TRBV2 and TRBJ1-3, is EPEVTQTPSHQVTQMGQEVILRCVPISNHLYFYWYRQILGQKVEFLVSFYNNEISEKSEIFDDQFSVERPDGSNFTLKIRSTKLEDSAMYFCASTLTGVGNTIYFGEGSWLTVV.

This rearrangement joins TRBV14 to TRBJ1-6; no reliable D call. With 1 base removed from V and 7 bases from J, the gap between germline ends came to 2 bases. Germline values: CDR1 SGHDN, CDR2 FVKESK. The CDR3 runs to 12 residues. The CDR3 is CASSQANSPLHF. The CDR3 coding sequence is TGTGCCAGCAGCCAAGCAAATTCACCCCTCCACTTT.

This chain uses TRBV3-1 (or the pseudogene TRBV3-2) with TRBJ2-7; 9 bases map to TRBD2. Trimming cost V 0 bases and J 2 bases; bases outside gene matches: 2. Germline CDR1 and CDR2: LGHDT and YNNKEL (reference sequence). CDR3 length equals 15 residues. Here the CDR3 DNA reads TGTGCCAGCAGCCAAGAGAGCGGGGGGACCTACGAGCAGTACTTC. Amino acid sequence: CASSQESGGTYEQYF.

DNA of the CDR3: TGTGCCAGCAGCACCGGCGGAGGGCACGGAAAACTGTTTTTT. This encodes CASSTGGGHGKLFF. This chain connects TRBV5-6 to TRBJ1-4; D remains ambiguous. V dropped 4 bases and J dropped 10 bases, with 17 bases sitting between them. The length of the CDR3 is 14 residues. Per the germline V gene, CDR1 is SGHDT and CDR2 is YYEEEE.

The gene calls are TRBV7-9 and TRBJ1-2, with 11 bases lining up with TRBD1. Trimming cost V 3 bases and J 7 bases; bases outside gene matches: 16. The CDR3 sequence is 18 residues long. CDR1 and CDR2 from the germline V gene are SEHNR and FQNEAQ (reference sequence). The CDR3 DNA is TGTGCCAGCAGCTTTACGATTGACCCGGGGACAGGGGGACGTGGCTACACCTTC. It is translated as CASSFTIDPGTGGRGYTF.

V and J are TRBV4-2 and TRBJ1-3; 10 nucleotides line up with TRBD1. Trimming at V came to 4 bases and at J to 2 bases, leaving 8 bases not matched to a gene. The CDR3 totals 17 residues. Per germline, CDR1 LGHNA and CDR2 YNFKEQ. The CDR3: CASSRQTGTGAGNTIYF. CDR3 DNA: TGTGCCAGCAGCCGCCAAACCGGGACAGGGGCTGGAAACACCATATATTTT.

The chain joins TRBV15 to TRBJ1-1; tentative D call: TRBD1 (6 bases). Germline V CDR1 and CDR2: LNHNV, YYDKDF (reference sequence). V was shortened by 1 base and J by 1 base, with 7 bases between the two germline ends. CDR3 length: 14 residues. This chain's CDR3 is CATSRGTANTEAFF. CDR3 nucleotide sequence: TGTGCCACCAGCAGAGGGACAGCGAACACTGAAGCTTTCTTT.

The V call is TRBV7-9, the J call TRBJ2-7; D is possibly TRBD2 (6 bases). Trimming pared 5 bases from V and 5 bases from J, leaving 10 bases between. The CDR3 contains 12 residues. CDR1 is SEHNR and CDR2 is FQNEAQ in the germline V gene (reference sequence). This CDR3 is CASSQAGNEQYF. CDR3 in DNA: TGTGCCAGCAGCCAGGCGGGGAACGAGCAGTACTTC.

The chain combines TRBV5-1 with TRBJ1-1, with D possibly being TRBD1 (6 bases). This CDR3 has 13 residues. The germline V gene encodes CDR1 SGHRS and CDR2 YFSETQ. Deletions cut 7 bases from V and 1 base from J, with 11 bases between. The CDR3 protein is CASSTGTNTEAFF. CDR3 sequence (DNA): TGCGCCAGCTCGACAGGTACGAACACTGAAGCTTTCTTT.

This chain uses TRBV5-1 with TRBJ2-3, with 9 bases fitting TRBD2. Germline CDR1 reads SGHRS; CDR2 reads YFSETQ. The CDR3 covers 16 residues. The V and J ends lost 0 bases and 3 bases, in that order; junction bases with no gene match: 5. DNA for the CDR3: TGCGCCAGCAGCTTGGAAGTAGCGGGAGAGACAGATACGCAGTATTTT. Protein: CASSLEVAGETDTQYF.

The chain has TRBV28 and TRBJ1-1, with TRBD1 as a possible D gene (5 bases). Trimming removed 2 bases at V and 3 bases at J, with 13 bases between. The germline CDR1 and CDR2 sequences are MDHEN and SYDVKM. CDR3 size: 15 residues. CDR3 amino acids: CASSLVGGRDTEAFF. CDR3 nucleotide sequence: TGTGCCAGCAGTTTAGTTGGGGGGAGGGACACTGAAGCTTTCTTT.

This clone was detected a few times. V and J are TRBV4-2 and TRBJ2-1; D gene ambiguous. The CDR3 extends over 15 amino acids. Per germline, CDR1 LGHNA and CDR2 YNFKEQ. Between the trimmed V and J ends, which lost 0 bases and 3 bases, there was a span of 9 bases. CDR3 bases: TGTGCCAGCAGCCAAGATCTAGAGATCTACAATGAGCAGTTCTTC. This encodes CASSQDLEIYNEQFF.

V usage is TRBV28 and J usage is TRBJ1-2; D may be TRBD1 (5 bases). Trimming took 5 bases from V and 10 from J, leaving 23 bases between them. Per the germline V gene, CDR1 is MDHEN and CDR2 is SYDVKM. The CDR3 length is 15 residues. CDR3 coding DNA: TGTGCCAGCAGTGGGGCTATCGCCCAGTCTTTCTACTACACCTTC. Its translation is CASSGAIAQSFYYTF.

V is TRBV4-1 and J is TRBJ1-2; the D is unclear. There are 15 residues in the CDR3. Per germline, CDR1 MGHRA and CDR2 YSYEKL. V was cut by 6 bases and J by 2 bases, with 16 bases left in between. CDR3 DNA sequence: TGCGCCAGCAGTCTCGCGGGAGGTTTAAACTATGGCTACACCTTC. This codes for CASSLAGGLNYGYTF.

CDR3 in DNA: TGCGCCAGTACCCAGTTTGGGCAGGGGAATTCACCCCTCCACTTT. It yields the protein CASTQFGQGNSPLHF. V and J are TRBV4-1 and TRBJ1-6; perhaps TRBD1 as D (6 bases). Germline CDR1 and CDR2: MGHRA and YSYEKL. CDR3 length: 15 amino acids. Trimming stripped 9 bases from V and 7 bases from J, with 19 bases between.

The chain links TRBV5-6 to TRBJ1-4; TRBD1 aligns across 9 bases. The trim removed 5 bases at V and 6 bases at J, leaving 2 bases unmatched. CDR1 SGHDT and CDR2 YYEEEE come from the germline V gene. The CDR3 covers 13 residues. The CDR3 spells CASRRTGDEKLFF. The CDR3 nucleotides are TGTGCCAGCAGGCGGACAGGGGATGAAAAACTGTTTTTT.

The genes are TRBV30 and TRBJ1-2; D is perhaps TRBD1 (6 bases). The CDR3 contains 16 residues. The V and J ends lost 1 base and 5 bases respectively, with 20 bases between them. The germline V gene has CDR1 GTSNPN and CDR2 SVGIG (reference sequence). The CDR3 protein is CAWSGVPPGQSYGYTF. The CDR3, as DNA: TGTGCCTGGAGTGGGGTTCCTCCTGGACAGTCTTATGGCTACACCTTC.